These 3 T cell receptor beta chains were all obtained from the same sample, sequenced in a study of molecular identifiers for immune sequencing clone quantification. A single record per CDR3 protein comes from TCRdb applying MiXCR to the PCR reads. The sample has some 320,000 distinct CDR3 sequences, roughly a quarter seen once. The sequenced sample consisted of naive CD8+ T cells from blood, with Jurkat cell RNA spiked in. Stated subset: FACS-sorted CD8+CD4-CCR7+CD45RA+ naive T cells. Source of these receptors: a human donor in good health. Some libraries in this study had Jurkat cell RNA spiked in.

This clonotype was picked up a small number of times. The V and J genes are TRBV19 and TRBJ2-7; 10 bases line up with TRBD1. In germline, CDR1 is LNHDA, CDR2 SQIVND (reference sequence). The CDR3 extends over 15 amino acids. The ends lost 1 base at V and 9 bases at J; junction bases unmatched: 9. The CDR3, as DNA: TGTGCCAGTAGTATAGCCGGGACAGGGGACCACGGGCAGTACTTC. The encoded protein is CASSIAGTGDHGQYF. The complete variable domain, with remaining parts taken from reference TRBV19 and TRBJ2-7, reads DGGITQSPKYLFRKEGQNVTLSCEQNLNHDAMYWYRQDPGQGLRLIYYSQIVNDFQKGDIAEGYSVSREKKESFPLTVTSAQKNPTAFYLCASSIAGTGDHGQYFGPGTRLTVT.

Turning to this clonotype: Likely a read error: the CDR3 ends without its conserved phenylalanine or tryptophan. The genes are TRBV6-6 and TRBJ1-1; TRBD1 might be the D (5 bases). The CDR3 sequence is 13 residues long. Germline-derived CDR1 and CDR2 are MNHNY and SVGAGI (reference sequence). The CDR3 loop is CASASGLNTEAFS. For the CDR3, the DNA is TGTGCTTCAGCTTCAGGGCTGAACACTGAGGCTTTCTCT.

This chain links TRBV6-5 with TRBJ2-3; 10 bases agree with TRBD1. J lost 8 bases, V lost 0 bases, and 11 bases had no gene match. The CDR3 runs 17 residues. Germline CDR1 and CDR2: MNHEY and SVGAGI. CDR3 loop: CASSYSASGTGVGTQYF. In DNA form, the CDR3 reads TGTGCCAGCAGTTACTCAGCCTCCGGGACAGGGGTTGGTACGCAGTATTTT.